This entry describes one T cell receptor (beta chain). Its specific antigen is unknown. Nothing much larger sits one base from this clone, and base qualities are not available. Whole blood was collected in K2EDTA tubes by collaborating institutions according to the institutions' own protocols. For TCRbeta analysis, collaborator samples were shipped as frozen whole blood, as isolated PBMCs, or as DNA extracted from either sample type. The V and J ends are trimmed by 2 bases and 2 bases, leaving 6 bases between them. Spanning cysteine to phenylalanine, the CDR3 consists of 12 amino acids. The kept DNA is CDR3 alone, 36 bases in frame from the first base. The germline V gene (reference sequence) sets CDR1 to GTSNPN and CDR2 to SVGIG. This record comes from a study of blood T cell repertoires in COVID-19 (dated by TCRdb to the early 2020s). Concerning the study at large: Samples covering the acute and convalescent phases of COVID-19 were provided by collaborators in the United States, Italy and Spain. The material from the prospective study consisted of cDNA or gDNA derived from T cells, B-cell-depleted T cells, or PBMCs. The dataset comprised deeply sampled blood TCRbeta repertoires from subjects exposed to, actively infected with, or recovered from COVID-19. The repertoires were released in a freely available public database meant as a resource for research on the immune response to SARS-CoV-2. The samples were drawn from the first 160 participants of the ongoing ImmuneRACE study and from 1,254 subjects provided by 6 global collaborators. Sample metadata almost always included a de-identified subject ID, COVID-19 status, age in years and sex. Where available, HLA class I and class II types were obtained from metadata supplied by the sample provider rather than from assay-based typing.

TCRbeta CDR3 regions were amplified from genomic DNA using the immunoSEQ Assay, a bias-controlled multiplex PCR. The original methods were these. The number of nucleated cells in each sample was estimated by amplification of reference gene primers within the assay. To quantify the absolute abundance of each unique TCRbeta CDR3 rearrangement, sequence reads were collapsed and filtered. For each sample, productive Simpson clonality was calculated as the square root of Simpson's diversity index across productive rearrangements. Here the immuneACCESS table is served through TCRdb, limited to in-frame sequences with V and J called. Missing clones are a known gap in these copies; in checked studies unresolved V genes cover under half, and the rest lacks a known reason. The V and J calls and clone size were taken over from that table, and D and trimming were inferred from the DNA. The sample includes about 150,000 clones, with around 74% observed a single time. The ten largest clonotypes hold roughly 3.7% of the sample.

Overall study outcomes, separate from this receptor: Clinical and demographic metadata were provided uncurated, with the amount varying by source and participant.

The source is a woman over 75 with acute or convalescent COVID-19. The chain is encoded by TRBV30 joined to TRBJ1-2, with the identity of the D gene unclear. Sequenced: peripheral blood. The DNA sequence is as follows: TGTGCCTGGAGTAGAGGAAACTATGGCTACACCTTC. This gives the protein CAWSRGNYGYTF.